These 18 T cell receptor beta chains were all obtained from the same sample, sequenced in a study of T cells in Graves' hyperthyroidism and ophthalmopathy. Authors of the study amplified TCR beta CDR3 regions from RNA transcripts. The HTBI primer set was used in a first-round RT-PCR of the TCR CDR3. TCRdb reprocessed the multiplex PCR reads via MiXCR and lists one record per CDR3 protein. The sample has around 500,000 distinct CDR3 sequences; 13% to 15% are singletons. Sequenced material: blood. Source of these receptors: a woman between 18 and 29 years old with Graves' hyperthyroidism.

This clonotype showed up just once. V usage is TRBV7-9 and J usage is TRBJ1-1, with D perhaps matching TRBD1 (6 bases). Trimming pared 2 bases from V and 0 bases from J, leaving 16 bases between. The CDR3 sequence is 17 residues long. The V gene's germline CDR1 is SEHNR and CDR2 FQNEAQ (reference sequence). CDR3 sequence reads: CASSLYGMGHLNTEAFF. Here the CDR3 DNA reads TGTGCCAGCAGCTTATACGGGATGGGACACCTGAACACTGAAGCTTTCTTT.

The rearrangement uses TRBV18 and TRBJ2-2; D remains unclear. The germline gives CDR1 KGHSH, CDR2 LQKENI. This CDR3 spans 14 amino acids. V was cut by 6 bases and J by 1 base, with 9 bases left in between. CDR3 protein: CASSFNRNTGELFF. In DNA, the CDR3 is TGTGCCAGCTCGTTTAATAGGAACACCGGGGAGCTGTTTTTT.

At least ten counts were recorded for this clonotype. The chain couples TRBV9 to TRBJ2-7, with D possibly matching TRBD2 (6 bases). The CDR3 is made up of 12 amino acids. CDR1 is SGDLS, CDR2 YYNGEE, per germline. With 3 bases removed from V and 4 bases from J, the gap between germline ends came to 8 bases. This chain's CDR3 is CASSGLDYEQYF. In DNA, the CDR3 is TGTGCCAGCAGCGGACTAGATTACGAGCAGTACTTC.

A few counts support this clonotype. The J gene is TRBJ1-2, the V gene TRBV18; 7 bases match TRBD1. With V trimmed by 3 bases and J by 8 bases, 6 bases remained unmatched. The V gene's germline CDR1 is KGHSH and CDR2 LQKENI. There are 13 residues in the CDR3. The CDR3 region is CASSPGQDGGYTF. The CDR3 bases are TGTGCCAGCTCACCCGGACAGGACGGGGGCTACACCTTC.

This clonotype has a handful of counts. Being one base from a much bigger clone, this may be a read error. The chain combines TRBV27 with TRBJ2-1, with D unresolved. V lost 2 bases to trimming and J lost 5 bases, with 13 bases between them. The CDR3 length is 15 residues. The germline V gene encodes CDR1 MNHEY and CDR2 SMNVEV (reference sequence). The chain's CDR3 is CASSLSQLAHNEQFF. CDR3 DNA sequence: TGTGCCAGCAGTTTAAGCCAGCTCGCCCACAATGAGCAGTTCTTC.

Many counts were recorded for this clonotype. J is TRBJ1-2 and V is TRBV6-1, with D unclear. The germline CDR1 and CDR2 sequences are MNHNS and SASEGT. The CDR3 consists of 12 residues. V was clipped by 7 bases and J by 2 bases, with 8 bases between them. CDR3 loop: CASKRPNYGYTF. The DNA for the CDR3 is TGTGCCAGCAAGCGACCGAACTATGGCTACACCTTC.

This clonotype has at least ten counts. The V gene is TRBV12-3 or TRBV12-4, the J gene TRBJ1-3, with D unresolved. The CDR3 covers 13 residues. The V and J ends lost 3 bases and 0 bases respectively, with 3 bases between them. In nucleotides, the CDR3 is TGTGCCAGCAGTTTCCCCTCTGGAAACACCATATATTTT. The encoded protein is CASSFPSGNTIYF.

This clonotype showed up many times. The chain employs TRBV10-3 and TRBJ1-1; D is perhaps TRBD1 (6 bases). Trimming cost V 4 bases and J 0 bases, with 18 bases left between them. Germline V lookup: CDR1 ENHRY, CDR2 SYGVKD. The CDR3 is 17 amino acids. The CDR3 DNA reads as TGTGCCATCAGTGTGGGGGCTCAAGGTCCAATGAACACTGAAGCTTTCTTT. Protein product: CAISVGAQGPMNTEAFF.

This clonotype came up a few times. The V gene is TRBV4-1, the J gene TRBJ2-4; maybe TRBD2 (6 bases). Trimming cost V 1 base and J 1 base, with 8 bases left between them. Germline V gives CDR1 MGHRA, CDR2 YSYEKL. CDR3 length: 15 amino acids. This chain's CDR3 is CASSQGGGAKNIQYF. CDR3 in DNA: TGCGCCAGCAGCCAAGGTGGGGGGGCCAAAAACATTCAGTACTTC.

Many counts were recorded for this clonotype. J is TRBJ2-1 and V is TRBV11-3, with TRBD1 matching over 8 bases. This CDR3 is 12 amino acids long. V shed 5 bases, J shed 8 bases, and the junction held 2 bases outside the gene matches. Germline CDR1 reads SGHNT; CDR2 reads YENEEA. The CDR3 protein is CASSPGGHEQFF. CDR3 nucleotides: TGTGCCAGCAGCCCAGGGGGCCATGAGCAGTTCTTC.

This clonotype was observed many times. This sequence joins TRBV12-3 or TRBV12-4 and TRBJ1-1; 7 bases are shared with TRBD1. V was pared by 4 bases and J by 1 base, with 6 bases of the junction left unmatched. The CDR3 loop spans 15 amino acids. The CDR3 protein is CASSYLPGGNTEAFF. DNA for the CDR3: TGTGCCAGCAGTTATTTGCCAGGGGGGAACACTGAAGCTTTCTTT.

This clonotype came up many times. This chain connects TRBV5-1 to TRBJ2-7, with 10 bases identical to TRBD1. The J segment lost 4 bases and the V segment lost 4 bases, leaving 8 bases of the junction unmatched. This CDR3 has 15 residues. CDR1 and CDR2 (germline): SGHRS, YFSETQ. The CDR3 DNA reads TGCGCCAGCAGCCTCGGGACAGGGGTTTGGTACGAGCAGTACTTC. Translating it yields CASSLGTGVWYEQYF.

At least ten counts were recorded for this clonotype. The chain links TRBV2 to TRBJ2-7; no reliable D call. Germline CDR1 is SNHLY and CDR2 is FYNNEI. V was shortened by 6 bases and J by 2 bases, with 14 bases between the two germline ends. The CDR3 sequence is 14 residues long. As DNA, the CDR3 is TGTGCCAGCAGCCCCCGGGCTCACCCCTACGAGCAGTACTTC. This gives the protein CASSPRAHPYEQYF.

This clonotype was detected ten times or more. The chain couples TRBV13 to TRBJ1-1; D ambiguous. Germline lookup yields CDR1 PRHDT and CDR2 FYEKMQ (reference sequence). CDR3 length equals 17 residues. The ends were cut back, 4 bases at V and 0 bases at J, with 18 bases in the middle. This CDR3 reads CASSSWNPGWMNTEAFF. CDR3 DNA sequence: TGTGCCAGCAGCTCTTGGAACCCCGGTTGGATGAACACTGAAGCTTTCTTT.

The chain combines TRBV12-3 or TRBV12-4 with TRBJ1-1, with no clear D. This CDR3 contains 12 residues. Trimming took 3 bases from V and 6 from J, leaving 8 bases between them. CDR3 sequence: CASSLIRAEAFF. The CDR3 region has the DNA TGTGCCAGCAGTTTGATAAGGGCTGAAGCTTTCTTT.

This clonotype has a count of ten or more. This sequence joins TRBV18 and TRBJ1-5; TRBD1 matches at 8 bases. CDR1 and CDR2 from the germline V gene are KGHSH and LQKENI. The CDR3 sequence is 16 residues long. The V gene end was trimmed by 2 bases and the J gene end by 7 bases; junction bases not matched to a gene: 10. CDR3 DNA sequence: TGTGCCAGCTCACCAACCAACGGACAGGGACGGCAGCCCCAGCATTTT. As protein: CASSPTNGQGRQPQHF.

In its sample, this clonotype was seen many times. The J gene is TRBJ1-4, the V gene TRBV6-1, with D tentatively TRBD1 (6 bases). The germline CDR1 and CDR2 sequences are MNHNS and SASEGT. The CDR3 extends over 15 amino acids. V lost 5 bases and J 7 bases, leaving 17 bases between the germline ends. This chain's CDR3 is CASSKQGGRVEKLFF. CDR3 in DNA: TGTGCCAGCAGTAAACAAGGGGGTAGAGTTGAAAAACTGTTTTTT.

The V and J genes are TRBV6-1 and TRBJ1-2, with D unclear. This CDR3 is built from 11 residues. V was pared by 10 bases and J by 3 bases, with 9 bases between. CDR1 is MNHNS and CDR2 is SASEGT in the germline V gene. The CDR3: CATGRHYGYTF. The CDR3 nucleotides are TGTGCCACCGGTCGCCACTATGGCTACACCTTC.